The 26 T cell receptor beta chains below were found in one sample sequenced in a study of T cells in localized non-small cell lung cancer. Clones were sequenced by immunoSEQ multiplex PCR, and TCRdb holds only the in-frame ones, with some missing. The table shows about 26,000 clones, with roughly four fifths occurring only once. This specimen consisted of peripheral blood, obtained before any cancer treatment. These receptors were collected from a woman aged 40-69 years with stage I lung adenocarcinoma.

This clone was counted a single time. The V gene is TRBV7-2, the J gene TRBJ1-1, with 11 positions matching TRBD1. The CDR3 runs to 16 residues. With 2 bases clipped from V and 5 bases from J, the junction kept 7 bases outside the gene matches. Germline V lookup: CDR1 SGHTA, CDR2 FQGNSA. This chain's CDR3 is CASSLRPGTGGTEAFF. For the CDR3, the DNA is TGTGCCAGCAGCTTACGTCCCGGGACAGGGGGGACTGAAGCTTTCTTT.

This clone was seen only a few times. The CDR3 loop reads CAWSGLTNEKLFF. In nucleotides, the CDR3 is TGTGCCTGGTCAGGGCTAACTAATGAAAAACTGTTTTTT. The chain uses TRBV30 and TRBJ1-4, with D perhaps matching TRBD1 (5 bases). V was clipped by 5 bases and J by 1 base, with 8 bases between them. The germline V gene encodes CDR1 GTSNPN and CDR2 SVGIG (reference sequence). The length of the CDR3 is 13 residues. The full variable domain, with the rest looked up from reference TRBV30 and TRBJ1-4, is SQTIHQWPATLVQPVGSPLSLECTVEGTSNPNLYWYRQAAGRGLQLLFYSVGIGQISSEVPQNLSASRPQDRQFILSSKKLLLSDSGFYLCAWSGLTNEKLFFGSGTQLSVL.

V gene TRBV19 combines with J gene TRBJ1-4; no reliable D call. V was clipped by 1 base and J by 0 bases, with 9 bases between them. The CDR3 runs to 16 residues. The germline V gene has CDR1 LNHDA and CDR2 SQIVND (reference sequence). In DNA form, the CDR3 reads TGTGCCAGTAGTATAGGAGTCCAGCCAACTAATGAAAAACTGTTTTTT. Protein sequence: CASSIGVQPTNEKLFF.

This clone has more than one count but fewer than ten. The rearrangement joins TRBV6-4 to TRBJ1-2; a weak D match, TRBD1 (5 bases). The CDR3 contains 13 residues. V lost 6 bases and J 7 bases, leaving 15 bases between the germline ends. The V gene's germline CDR1 is MRHNA and CDR2 SNTAGT. As DNA, the CDR3 is TGTGCCAGCAGAAGGGACGGGGATTTTGGCTACACCTTC. Translated: CASRRDGDFGYTF.

This clone has only a few counts. This sequence joins TRBV14 and TRBJ2-3; D is perhaps TRBD2 (6 bases). Germline V gene sequence: CDR1 SGHDN, CDR2 FVKESK. This CDR3 comprises 14 residues. V lost 4 bases and J 5 bases, leaving 13 bases between the germline ends. CDR3 sequence (DNA): TGTGCCAGCAGCCCCCTTATCGGGGGAGATACGCAGTATTTT. Amino acid sequence: CASSPLIGGDTQYF. Using reference TRBV14 and TRBJ2-3 for the parts outside the CDR3, the full variable domain is EAGVTQFPSHSVIEKGQTVTLRCDPISGHDNLYWYRRVMGKEIKFLLHFVKESKQDESGMPNNRFLAERTGGTYSTLKVQPAELEDSGVYFCASSPLIGGDTQYFGPGTRLTVL.

The chain has TRBV4-1 and TRBJ2-1; 8 positions match TRBD2. This CDR3 has 16 amino acids. Germline V gene lookup returns CDR1 MGHRA and CDR2 YSYEKL. After removal of 2 bases from V and 6 bases from J, the junction contained 9 bases not matched to a gene. The CDR3 spells CASSQRTGGRINEQFF. CDR3 in DNA: TGCGCCAGCAGCCAACGAACGGGGGGGCGAATCAATGAGCAGTTCTTC.

This clone was counted a single time. The chain carries TRBV13 and TRBJ2-3, with a weak D call TRBD2 (6 bases). Trimming cost V 3 bases and J 1 base, with 14 bases left between them. Germline lookup yields CDR1 PRHDT and CDR2 FYEKMQ (reference sequence). This CDR3 has 16 residues. The CDR3 reads CASSFSPGLGTDTQYF. The CDR3 DNA follows: TGTGCCAGCAGCTTCTCCCCGGGACTCGGCACAGATACGCAGTATTTT. The variable domain in full, with the rest retrieved from reference TRBV13 and TRBJ2-3, is AAGVIQSPRHLIKEKRETATLKCYPIPRHDTVYWYQQGPGQDPQFLISFYEKMQSDKGSIPDRFSAQQFSDYHSELNMSSLELGDSALYFCASSFSPGLGTDTQYFGPGTRLTVL.

The chain recombines TRBV27 with TRBJ1-2, with 10 bases matching TRBD1. Germline V gene lookup returns CDR1 MNHEY and CDR2 SMNVEV (reference sequence). The CDR3 has 13 amino acids. Trimming at V came to 5 bases and at J to 4 bases, leaving 1 base not matched to a gene. CDR3 sequence (DNA): TGTGCCAGCAGTAGGACAGGGGGCTATGGCTACACCTTC. Translated, it gives CASSRTGGYGYTF.

The genes are TRBV29-1 and TRBJ2-3; D may be TRBD2 (6 bases). This CDR3 has 13 residues. V dropped 7 bases and J dropped 0 bases, with 11 bases sitting between them. Per germline, CDR1 SQVTM and CDR2 ANQGSEA. This chain's CDR3 is CSGSGTSTDTQYF. The CDR3 DNA reads as TGCAGCGGGTCCGGGACTAGCACAGATACGCAGTATTTT.

This chain connects TRBV2 to TRBJ1-6; TRBD1 is a possible D gene (5 bases). The CDR3 spans 17 residues. The V gene lost 2 bases and the J gene lost 0 bases, with 11 bases spanning the gap. Per germline, CDR1 SNHLY and CDR2 FYNNEI. The CDR3 sequence: CASSERGPSSYNSPLHF. In DNA, the CDR3 is TGTGCCAGCAGTGAAAGGGGCCCGAGCTCCTATAATTCACCCCTCCACTTT.

This clone appeared once. The J gene is TRBJ1-4, the V gene TRBV7-9; 8 nucleotides align to TRBD1. The ends lost 5 bases at V and 8 bases at J; junction bases unmatched: 7. Germline V gene lookup returns CDR1 SEHNR and CDR2 FQNEAQ (reference sequence). CDR3 length: 14 amino acids. The CDR3 here is CASSPVSGGEKLFF. DNA for the CDR3: TGTGCCAGCAGCCCCGTTTCAGGGGGCGAAAAACTGTTTTTT.

This chain uses TRBV9 with TRBJ2-7, with 10 bases lining up with TRBD1. This CDR3 spans 13 amino acids. The V gene end was trimmed by 7 bases and the J gene end by 7 bases; junction bases not matched to a gene: 8. Per the germline V gene, CDR1 is SGDLS and CDR2 is YYNGEE. The DNA of the CDR3 is TGTGCCAGCGCCGGGACAGGGGCTTCGGAGCAGTACTTC. The encoded protein is CASAGTGASEQYF.

The table lists this clone with a count of one. The chain employs TRBV5-6 and TRBJ2-1; 8 bases agree with TRBD1. The germline gives CDR1 SGHDT, CDR2 YYEEEE. The trim removed 0 bases at V and 7 bases at J, leaving 9 bases unmatched. The CDR3 has 16 amino acids. The CDR3 spells CASSLEGQGARNEQFF. Here the CDR3 DNA reads TGTGCCAGCAGCTTGGAAGGTCAGGGGGCGCGAAATGAGCAGTTCTTC.

V gene TRBV5-6 combines with J gene TRBJ1-2, with 8 bases that match TRBD1. Germline CDR1 and CDR2: SGHDT and YYEEEE. This CDR3 is 13 amino acids long. Trimming cost V 4 bases and J 11 bases; bases outside gene matches: 10. This chain's CDR3 is CASSVGGQGGYTF. The DNA for the CDR3 is TGTGCCAGCAGCGTGGGCGGACAGGGAGGTTACACCTTC.

J is TRBJ2-7 and V is TRBV30; D may be TRBD1 (6 bases). This CDR3 spans 13 amino acids. CDR1 and CDR2 (germline): GTSNPN, SVGIG (reference sequence). The V gene lost 0 bases and the J gene lost 6 bases, with 12 bases spanning the gap. The CDR3 DNA is TGTGCCTGGAGTGTGCAGGGGTTTGGCGAGCAGTACTTC. As protein: CAWSVQGFGEQYF.

This clone was observed once. J is TRBJ2-3 and V is TRBV6-1; D unresolved. The CDR3 contains 15 residues. Germline V gives CDR1 MNHNS, CDR2 SASEGT. Deletions cut 1 base from V and 1 base from J, with 9 bases between. CDR3 sequence reads: CASSEDGGGTDTQYF. The DNA for the CDR3 is TGTGCCAGCAGTGAAGATGGTGGTGGCACAGATACGCAGTATTTT.

The gene calls are TRBV18 and TRBJ1-1, with a tentative D call TRBD1 (6 bases). This CDR3 region has 13 residues. Trimming shortened V by 4 bases and J by 7 bases, and 13 bases separated the two germline ends. Germline CDR1 and CDR2: KGHSH and LQKENI. The CDR3 sequence: CASSLGGPGEAFF. The CDR3 nucleotides read TGTGCCAGCTCACTGGGGGGGCCCGGTGAAGCTTTCTTT.

V is TRBV7-2 and J is TRBJ1-6; no clear D. CDR1 is SGHTA and CDR2 is FQGNSA in the germline V gene. V dropped 5 bases and J dropped 0 bases, with 8 bases sitting between them. CDR3 size: 15 residues. The DNA of the CDR3 is TGTGCCAGCAGCCCGCGCGTCTCCTATAATTCACCCCTCCACTTT. This translates into CASSPRVSYNSPLHF.

This chain joins TRBV6-4 and TRBJ1-2; a weak D match, TRBD1 (6 bases). V was clipped by 4 bases and J by 4 bases, with 16 bases between them. The CDR3 covers 15 residues. The germline V gene encodes CDR1 MRHNA and CDR2 SNTAGT. The CDR3 DNA follows: TGTGCCAGCAGTGCCTCTTATGGGGGCGTCTATGGCTACACCTTC. Its protein is CASSASYGGVYGYTF.

V and J are TRBV5-1 and TRBJ2-5; TRBD1 aligns across 7 bases. This CDR3 has 15 residues. V shed 0 bases and J 8 bases; nucleotides not matched to a gene: 10. Germline V gene lookup returns CDR1 SGHRS and CDR2 YFSETQ. As DNA, the CDR3 is TGCGCCAGCAGCTTGGGTGACAGGGTAATATTTACCCAGTACTTC. Its translation is CASSLGDRVIFTQYF. The full variable domain, with the rest looked up from reference TRBV5-1 and TRBJ2-5, is KAGVTQTPRYLIKTRGQQVTLSCSPISGHRSVSWYQQTPGQGLQFLFEYFSETQRNKGNFPGRFSGRQFSNSRSEMNVSTLELGDSALYLCASSLGDRVIFTQYFGPGTRLLVL.

The genes are TRBV19 and TRBJ1-2, with 12 bases aligning to TRBD1. The CDR3 covers 17 residues. Unmatched junction bases numbered 7, after V lost 1 base and J lost 4 bases. Germline V gives CDR1 LNHDA, CDR2 SQIVND (reference sequence). The CDR3 loop is CASSIVGTGGVFYGYTF. CDR3 sequence (DNA): TGTGCCAGTAGTATAGTCGGGACAGGGGGCGTCTTCTATGGCTACACCTTC.

The chain employs TRBV27 and TRBJ1-1; 7 positions match TRBD1. Germline assignment: CDR1 MNHEY and CDR2 SMNVEV (reference sequence). This CDR3 region has 17 residues. V shed 6 bases, J shed 5 bases, and the junction held 18 bases outside the gene matches. CDR3 sequence: CASSRFVTGTTRTEAFF. CDR3 bases: TGTGCCAGCAGCCGATTTGTGACAGGGACCACAAGGACTGAAGCTTTCTTT.

V gene TRBV5-4 combines with J gene TRBJ2-1; TRBD2 matches at 10 bases. The CDR3 length is 15 residues. Germline V gene lookup returns CDR1 SGHNT and CDR2 YYREEE (reference sequence). With V trimmed by 2 bases and J by 6 bases, 5 bases remained unmatched. CDR3 DNA: TGTGCCAGCAGCTTAGCGGGGGGGCTTGGCAATGAGCAGTTCTTC. This sequence encodes CASSLAGGLGNEQFF.

The chain employs TRBV5-8 and TRBJ2-5; no clear D. Trimming removed 3 bases at V and 2 bases at J, with 11 bases between. The CDR3 is 14 residues long. Germline assignment: CDR1 SGHTS and CDR2 YDEGEE. The CDR3 loop is CASSSRRQQETQYF. CDR3 nucleotide sequence: TGTGCCAGCAGCTCTCGCCGCCAGCAAGAGACCCAGTACTTC.

This sequence joins TRBV9 and TRBJ2-7; the D gene is possibly TRBD2 (6 bases). The CDR3 is 15 residues long. Trimming removed 2 bases from V and 5 bases from J, with 17 bases in between. Per the germline V gene, CDR1 is SGDLS and CDR2 is YYNGEE. CDR3 sequence: CASSVTSEGWDEQYF. Written as DNA, the CDR3 is TGTGCCAGCAGCGTGACCTCGGAGGGATGGGACGAGCAGTACTTC.

The V and J genes are TRBV5-8 and TRBJ1-1; D is unclear. Trimming left V 4 bases short and J 1 base short, with 5 bases between. In germline, CDR1 is SGHTS, CDR2 YDEGEE. CDR3 size: 12 residues. CDR3 nucleotides: TGTGCCAGCAGCGGCGGGAACACTGAAGCTTTCTTT. It yields the protein CASSGGNTEAFF.